This TCR beta chain was captured in a study of T cell repertoires in cytomegalovirus infection. Study details: TCR beta signatures that were public indicated CMV infection and matching HLA type. Study-wide points: Carriers of CMV plus the relevant HLA were identified by cumulative public TCR beta family frequency.

A single record per CDR3 protein comes from TCRdb applying MiXCR to the reads. The sample lists 750,000 to 950,000 distinct CDR3 sequences, around 29% seen once, with around 13% in the top ten. This CDR3 has 14 residues. Trimming pared 6 bases from V and 5 bases from J, leaving 16 bases between. This clonotype was counted ten times or more. Its antigen is currently unknown. The sample consisted of cultured CD8+ T cells from PBMCs, taken from culture after CMV antigen stimulation. The chain employs TRBV12-3 or TRBV12-4 and TRBJ1-2; possible D gene TRBD1, 5 bases. This TCR was recovered from a human donor in good health (CMV status not recorded). Some clones in this sample may be carry-over from other donors' samples. In DNA, the CDR3 is TGTGCCAGCAGGGCTTGGGTTGAGGGGTATGGCTACACCTTC. This gives the protein CASRAWVEGYGYTF.